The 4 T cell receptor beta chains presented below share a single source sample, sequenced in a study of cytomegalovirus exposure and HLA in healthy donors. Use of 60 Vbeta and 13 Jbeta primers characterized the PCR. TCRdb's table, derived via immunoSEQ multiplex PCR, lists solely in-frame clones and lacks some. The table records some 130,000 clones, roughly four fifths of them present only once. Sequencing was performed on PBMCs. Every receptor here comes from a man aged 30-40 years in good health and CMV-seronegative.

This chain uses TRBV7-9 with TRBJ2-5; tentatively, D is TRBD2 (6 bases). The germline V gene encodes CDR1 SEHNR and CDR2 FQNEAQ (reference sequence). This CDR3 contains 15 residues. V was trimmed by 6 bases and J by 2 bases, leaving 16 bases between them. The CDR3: CASSRGAEGQETQYF. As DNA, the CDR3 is TGTGCCAGCAGTCGCGGGGCCGAGGGACAAGAGACCCAGTACTTC. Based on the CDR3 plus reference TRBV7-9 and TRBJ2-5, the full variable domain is DTGVSQNPRHKITKRGQNVTFRCDPISEHNRLYWYRQTLGQGPEFLTYFQNEAQLEKSRLLSDRFSAERPKGSFSTLEIQRTEQGDSAMYLCASSRGAEGQETQYFGPGTRLLVL.

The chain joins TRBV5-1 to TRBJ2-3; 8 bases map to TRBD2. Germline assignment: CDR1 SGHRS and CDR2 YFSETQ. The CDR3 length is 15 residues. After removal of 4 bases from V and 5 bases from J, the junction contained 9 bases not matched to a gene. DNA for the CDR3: TGCGCCAGCAGCCAGACTAAGCGGGAGTTAGATACGCAGTATTTT. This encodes CASSQTKRELDTQYF.

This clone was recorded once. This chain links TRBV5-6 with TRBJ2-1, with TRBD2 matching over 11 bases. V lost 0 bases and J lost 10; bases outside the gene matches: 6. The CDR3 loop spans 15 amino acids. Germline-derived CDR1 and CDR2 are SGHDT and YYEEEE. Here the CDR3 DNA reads TGTGCCAGCAGCTTGGTAGCGGGAGGGCCTTGGGAGCAGTTCTTC. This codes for CASSLVAGGPWEQFF.

The CDR3 region has the DNA TGTGCCTGGAGTGCGAACTTCCAGGGGGCCCGGTTTTTT. Protein product: CAWSANFQGARFF. The V and J genes are TRBV30 and TRBJ2-2; TRBD1 aligns across 8 bases. The CDR3 has 13 residues. Germline V gene sequence: CDR1 GTSNPN, CDR2 SVGIG (reference sequence). The junction had 11 bases not matched to a gene; V was cut back by 1 base and J by 16 bases.